This passage covers 25 T cell receptor beta chains from one sample sequenced in a study of T cells in localized non-small cell lung cancer (dated by TCRdb to about 2020). The protocol used for the library was the immunoSEQ multiplex PCR assay. Entries here come from immuneACCESS through TCRdb and include only in-frame sequences with V and J called. Some clones fail to appear in such tables; in the studies checked, an unresolved V gene covers under half of the shortfall, and the cause of the remainder is unknown. This sample lists roughly 40,000 clones; more than 75% were detected once. The top ten clones comprise roughly 3.6% of the sample. This sample comprised peripheral blood, obtained before any cancer treatment. The source of these receptors is a man aged 18 to 50 with stage I lung adenocarcinoma.

The J gene is TRBJ1-2, the V gene TRBV18, with D possibly TRBD1 on 5 matching bases. Germline V gene sequence: CDR1 KGHSH, CDR2 LQKENI. Trimming removed 1 base at V and 7 bases at J, with 16 bases between. The CDR3 loop spans 15 amino acids. CDR3 sequence reads: CASSPQGRTSGGYTF. The CDR3 region has the DNA TGTGCCAGCTCACCACAGGGGCGGACGTCTGGTGGCTACACCTTC.

This sequence joins TRBV7-2 and TRBJ2-3, with 9 bases aligning to TRBD2. Unmatched junction bases numbered 11, after V lost 3 bases and J lost 4 bases. The CDR3 sequence is 17 residues long. The germline V gene encodes CDR1 SGHTA and CDR2 FQGNSA. CDR3: CASSFLSAGGRADTQYF. The CDR3 DNA reads as TGTGCCAGCAGCTTCCTTTCAGCGGGGGGCCGCGCAGATACGCAGTATTTT. The full variable domain, rest sourced from reference TRBV7-2 and TRBJ2-3, is GAGVSQSPSNKVTEKGKDVELRCDPISGHTALYWYRQSLGQGLEFLIYFQGNSAPDKSGLPSDRFSAERTGGSVSTLTIQRTQQEDSAVYLCASSFLSAGGRADTQYFGPGTRLTVL.

The rearrangement uses TRBV4-3 and TRBJ2-1; TRBD2 matches 15 bases. Per germline, CDR1 LGHNA and CDR2 YSLEER. V lost 4 bases, J lost 2 bases, and 0 bases stayed unmatched. The CDR3 has 16 residues. CDR3 sequence: CASSRTSGGAYNEQFF. The CDR3 DNA reads TGCGCCAGCAGCCGGACTAGCGGGGGGGCCTACAATGAGCAGTTCTTC.

The V and J genes are TRBV5-1 and TRBJ1-2; TRBD1 aligns across 9 bases. There are 15 residues in the CDR3. Trimming removed 4 bases from V and 4 bases from J; junction bases left unmatched: 8. Germline assignment: CDR1 SGHRS and CDR2 YFSETQ. The CDR3 nucleotides are TGCGCCAGCAGCCCCTTGACAGGGGGGTCCTATGGCTACACCTTC. Its protein product is CASSPLTGGSYGYTF.

The chain has TRBV7-2 and TRBJ1-6; D ambiguous. V was shortened by 1 base and J by 7 bases, with 11 bases between the two germline ends. Germline-derived CDR1 and CDR2 are SGHTA and FQGNSA. This CDR3 has 15 amino acids. The CDR3 loop reads CASSLGGVGNSPLHF. The CDR3 bases are TGTGCCAGCAGCTTAGGGGGAGTGGGGAATTCACCCCTCCACTTT.

This rearrangement joins TRBV2 to TRBJ1-5; D may be TRBD1 (6 bases). The V gene lost 8 bases and the J gene lost 0 bases, with 14 bases spanning the gap. The CDR3 spans 15 residues. The germline V gene has CDR1 SNHLY and CDR2 FYNNEI. The CDR3 DNA reads TGTGCCAGCCTTTCGGGGACATATAGCAATCAGCCCCAGCATTTT. It codes for CASLSGTYSNQPQHF. The full variable domain, completed using reference TRBV2 and TRBJ1-5, is EPEVTQTPSHQVTQMGQEVILRCVPISNHLYFYWYRQILGQKVEFLVSFYNNEISEKSEIFDDQFSVERPDGSNFTLKIRSTKLEDSAMYFCASLSGTYSNQPQHFGDGTRLSIL.

This clone was seen a handful of times. The J gene is TRBJ2-7, the V gene TRBV7-9; no clear D gene. CDR1 is SEHNR, CDR2 FQNEAQ, per germline (reference sequence). Trimming shortened V by 1 base and J by 4 bases, and 2 bases separated the two germline ends. This CDR3 is built from 11 residues. The CDR3 sequence: CASSLEYEQYF. Written as DNA, the CDR3 is TGTGCCAGCAGCTTAGAGTACGAGCAGTACTTC.

The gene calls are TRBV28 and TRBJ2-6; D possibly corresponds to TRBD2 (7 bases). Germline assignment: CDR1 MDHEN and CDR2 SYDVKM. V lost 5 bases, J lost 0 bases, and 23 bases lay in between. This CDR3 spans 20 amino acids. The CDR3 region has the DNA TGTGCCAGCAGTCCTGCCTCGGGGGGCAGCCGGATCTCTGGGGCCAACGTCCTGACTTTC. The encoded protein is CASSPASGGSRISGANVLTF.

The J gene is TRBJ1-2, the V gene TRBV10-3; 7 bases match TRBD1. The CDR3 spans 14 residues. The germline V gene encodes CDR1 ENHRY and CDR2 SYGVKD. J gave up 8 bases and V 3 bases, and 9 bases lay outside the gene matches. CDR3 in amino acids: CAISESGDSSGYTF. In DNA, the CDR3 is TGTGCCATCAGTGAAAGTGGGGACAGTAGCGGCTACACCTTC.

V is TRBV19 and J is TRBJ2-7; TRBD1 matches at 7 bases. With V trimmed by 6 bases and J by 3 bases, 11 bases remained unmatched. Germline CDR1 and CDR2: LNHDA and SQIVND (reference sequence). The CDR3 totals 15 residues. CDR3 DNA: TGTGCCAGTAGACCGACGGGCCAGGGGGACTACGAGCAGTACTTC. This encodes CASRPTGQGDYEQYF.

This clone appeared a few times. V gene TRBV7-2 combines with J gene TRBJ2-7, with 12 bases identical to TRBD2. This CDR3 contains 14 residues. Germline-derived CDR1 and CDR2 are SGHTA and FQGNSA. The trim removed 4 bases at V and 5 bases at J, leaving 3 bases unmatched. The DNA for the CDR3 is TGTGCCAGCAGCTCGGGACTAGCGGGCGACGAGCAGTACTTC. This codes for CASSSGLAGDEQYF.

This clone was recorded a few times. The gene calls are TRBV5-8 and TRBJ1-2; D not resolved. Per germline, CDR1 SGHTS and CDR2 YDEGEE. This CDR3 is 13 amino acids long. The ends were cut back, 1 base at V and 2 bases at J, with 6 bases in the middle. The CDR3 loop reads CASSLTDNYGYTF. The CDR3 region has the DNA TGTGCCAGCAGCTTGACAGACAACTATGGCTACACCTTC.

The chain uses TRBV7-8 and TRBJ2-3; D is unclear. Trimming shortened V by 1 base and J by 1 base, and 9 bases separated the two germline ends. The germline V gene has CDR1 SGHVS and CDR2 FQNEAQ. The CDR3 is 15 residues long. As DNA, the CDR3 is TGTGCCAGCAGCTTAGTCTTAGGTGGCACAGATACGCAGTATTTT. Translating gives CASSLVLGGTDTQYF.

The V gene is TRBV7-9, the J gene TRBJ2-2; D possibly corresponds to TRBD2 (6 bases). The CDR3 is made up of 13 amino acids. The ends were cut back, 7 bases at V and 6 bases at J, with 12 bases in the middle. The germline CDR1 and CDR2 sequences are SEHNR and FQNEAQ (reference sequence). The CDR3 region is CASIPGGPGELFF. The CDR3 DNA is TGTGCCAGCATTCCCGGGGGACCCGGGGAGCTGTTTTTT. The whole variable domain, filled in from reference TRBV7-9 and TRBJ2-2, reads DTGVSQNPRHKITKRGQNVTFRCDPISEHNRLYWYRQTLGQGPEFLTYFQNEAQLEKSRLLSDRFSAERPKGSFSTLEIQRTEQGDSAMYLCASIPGGPGELFFGEGSRLTVL.

The genes are TRBV7-9 and TRBJ2-7, with D tentatively TRBD1 (6 bases). V was clipped by 1 base and J by 6 bases, with 7 bases between them. The germline gives CDR1 SEHNR, CDR2 FQNEAQ (reference sequence). This CDR3 region has 12 residues. CDR3 DNA: TGTGCCAGCAGCTTAGGAGGGGGCGAGCAGTACTTC. This gives the protein CASSLGGGEQYF.

V and J are TRBV28 and TRBJ1-6; D is possibly TRBD1 (5 bases). V was shortened by 2 bases and J by 7 bases, with 12 bases between the two germline ends. The V gene's germline CDR1 is MDHEN and CDR2 SYDVKM. The CDR3 has 15 residues. For the CDR3, the DNA is TGTGCCAGCAGTTTAAATGGGGGGGGGAATTCACCCCTCCACTTT. It is translated as CASSLNGGGNSPLHF.

This chain links TRBV25-1 with TRBJ1-5; D ambiguous. The CDR3 length is 14 residues. V was trimmed by 1 base and J by 3 bases, leaving 7 bases between them. Per the germline V gene, CDR1 is MGHDK and CDR2 is SYGVNS. The CDR3 DNA sequence: TGTGCCAGCAGTGAATCGGTGGACAATCAGCCCCAGCATTTT. This gives the protein CASSESVDNQPQHF.

The table lists this clone with a count of one. Here the CDR3 DNA reads TGTGCAAGTCGCTTTGGCAACACAAGGGGCCCTAATCAGCCCCAGCATTTT. This sequence encodes CASRFGNTRGPNQPQHF. The chain links TRBV12-2 to TRBJ1-5; the table's D call TRBD1 went unverified against the DNA. TRBV12-2 is a pseudogene segment. This CDR3 has 17 amino acids.

This chain uses TRBV19 with TRBJ1-4; 8 bases align to TRBD1. The CDR3 contains 14 residues. The germline V gene has CDR1 LNHDA and CDR2 SQIVND (reference sequence). The trim removed 6 bases at V and 4 bases at J, leaving 4 bases unmatched. DNA of the CDR3: TGTGCCAGTAGACCGACAGGGGATAATGAAAAACTGTTTTTT. This gives the protein CASRPTGDNEKLFF.

J is TRBJ2-1 and V is TRBV28, with a possible D match to TRBD1 (7 bases). The V gene's germline CDR1 is MDHEN and CDR2 SYDVKM. This CDR3 has 15 amino acids. With 6 bases removed from V and 2 bases from J, the gap between germline ends came to 14 bases. The CDR3, as DNA: TGTGCCAGCAGACGCGGGACAGAGACCTACAATGAGCAGTTCTTC. Translation: CASRRGTETYNEQFF.

The gene calls are TRBV4-3 and TRBJ1-2; D is unresolved. Germline loops: CDR1 LGHNA, CDR2 YSLEER. The CDR3 length is 13 residues. V was cut by 4 bases and J by 8 bases, with 14 bases left in between. The CDR3 coding sequence is TGCGCCAGCAGCCCTTTCGGAGGTGAGGGCTACACCTTC. Translation: CASSPFGGEGYTF.

The rearrangement links TRBV4-1 to TRBJ2-5; D unresolved. V was clipped by 0 bases and J by 2 bases, with 16 bases between them. Germline CDR1 reads MGHRA; CDR2 reads YSYEKL. This CDR3 has 17 amino acids. CDR3: CASSQDARVRNQETQYF. The CDR3 nucleotides are TGCGCCAGCAGCCAAGATGCCCGGGTACGGAATCAAGAGACCCAGTACTTC.

The table lists this clone with a few counts. The chain links TRBV2 to TRBJ1-1; no definite D call. V dropped 6 bases and J dropped 5 bases, with 13 bases sitting between them. Germline V gene lookup returns CDR1 SNHLY and CDR2 FYNNEI. There are 13 residues in the CDR3. CDR3 bases: TGTGCCAGCAGCCAACTGGGAGGGACTGAAGCTTTCTTT. As protein: CASSQLGGTEAFF.

The chain links TRBV20-1 to TRBJ1-1; unclear D gene. Germline lookup yields CDR1 DFQATT and CDR2 SNEGSKA (reference sequence). The CDR3 runs to 11 residues. This CDR3 is CRPSANTEAFF. The CDR3 bases are TGCAGGCCGAGCGCCAACACTGAAGCTTTCTTT.

The chain recombines TRBV27 with TRBJ1-1; D is undetermined. Looked up from germline, CDR1 is MNHEY and CDR2 is SMNVEV (reference sequence). With 5 bases removed from V and 10 bases from J, the gap between germline ends came to 11 bases. CDR3 length: 11 residues. CDR3 DNA: TGTGCCAGCAGTGATCGGTGGGGAGCTTTCTTT. Translating gives CASSDRWGAFF.